This is a list of T cell receptor beta chains from one sample in a study of blood T cell repertoires in COVID-19. This table comes from immunoSEQ multiplex PCR, and its TCRdb copy is limited to in-frame clones, with some not included. This sample has some 150,000 clones, with roughly four fifths found just once. Sample: peripheral blood. Receptor source: a human donor in a cohort sampled during active COVID-19. The CDR3 runs from the conserved cysteine through the conserved F or W.

TRBV18,TRBJ1-2,CASSPVGQATNYGYTF
TRBV7-2,TRBJ2-1,CASSLDGIYNEQFF
TRBV12-5,TRBJ1-1,CASAKSGVPTDTEAFF
TRBV2,TRBJ2-1,CASSEVGFLHAGPEQFF
TRBV10-3,TRBJ2-7,CAISESGGGLQYF
TRBV19,TRBJ2-1,CASSRLAAVYNEQFF
TRBV6-5,TRBJ1-1,CASSLKQGVWTEAFF
TRBV18,TRBJ2-7,CASSRETGVYEQYF
TRBV4-1,TRBJ1-5,CASQRVVGDVQPQHF
TRBV5-6,TRBJ1-1,CASSTGGVPVKAFF
TRBV5-8,TRBJ2-1,CASSLRGRINEQFF
TRBV13,TRBJ2-7,CASSPGGRSSYEQYF
TRBV5-1,TRBJ2-7,CASSEGPRGVYEQYF
TRBV28,TRBJ2-2,CASSLGLFNTGELFF
TRBV7-2,TRBJ2-4,CASSLRQGIAKNIQYF
TRBV5-4,TRBJ1-2,CASSPEAGGQWGYTF
TRBV7-9,TRBJ2-1,CASSHGSESEQFF
TRBV6-1,TRBJ2-7,CASSEGLAGYEQYF